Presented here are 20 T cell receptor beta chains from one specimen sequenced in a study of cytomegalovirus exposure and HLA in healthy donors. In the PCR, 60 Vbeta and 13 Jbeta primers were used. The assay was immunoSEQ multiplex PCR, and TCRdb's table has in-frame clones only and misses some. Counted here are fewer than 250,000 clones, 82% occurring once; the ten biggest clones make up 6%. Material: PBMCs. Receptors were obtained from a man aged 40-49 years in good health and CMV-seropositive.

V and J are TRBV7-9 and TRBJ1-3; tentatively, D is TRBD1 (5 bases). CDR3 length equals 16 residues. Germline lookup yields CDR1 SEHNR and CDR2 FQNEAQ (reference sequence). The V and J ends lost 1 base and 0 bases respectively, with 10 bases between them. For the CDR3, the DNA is TGTGCCAGCAGCTTAGTGGGGGAGGTCTCTGGAAACACCATATATTTT. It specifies CASSLVGEVSGNTIYF.

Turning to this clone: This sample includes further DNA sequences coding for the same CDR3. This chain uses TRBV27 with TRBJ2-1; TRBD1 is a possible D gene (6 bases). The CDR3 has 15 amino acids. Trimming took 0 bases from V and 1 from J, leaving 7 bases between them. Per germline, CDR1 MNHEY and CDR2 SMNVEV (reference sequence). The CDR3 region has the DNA TGTGCCAGCAGTTTATCAGGGGGTTCCTACAATGAGCAGTTCTTC. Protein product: CASSLSGGSYNEQFF.

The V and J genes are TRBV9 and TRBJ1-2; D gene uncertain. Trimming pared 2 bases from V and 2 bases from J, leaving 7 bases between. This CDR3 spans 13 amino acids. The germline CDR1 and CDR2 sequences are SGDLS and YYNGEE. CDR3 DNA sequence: TGTGCCAGCAGCGTCACAGAGAACTATGGCTACACCTTC. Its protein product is CASSVTENYGYTF.

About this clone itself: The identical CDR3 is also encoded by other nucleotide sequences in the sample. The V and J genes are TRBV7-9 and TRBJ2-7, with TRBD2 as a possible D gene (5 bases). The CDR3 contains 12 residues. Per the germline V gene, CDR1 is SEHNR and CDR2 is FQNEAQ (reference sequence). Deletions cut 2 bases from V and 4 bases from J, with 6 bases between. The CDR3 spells CASSLTGYEQYF. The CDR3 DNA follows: TGTGCCAGCAGCTTAACGGGATACGAGCAGTACTTC.

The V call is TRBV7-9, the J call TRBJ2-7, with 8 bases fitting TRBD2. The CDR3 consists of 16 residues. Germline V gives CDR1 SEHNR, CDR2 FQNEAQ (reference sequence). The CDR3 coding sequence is TGTTCCAGCAGCGAAGGAGCCCCGGGACTAGGAGCGCTGAGGGACGTC. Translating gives CSSSEGAPGLGALRDV.

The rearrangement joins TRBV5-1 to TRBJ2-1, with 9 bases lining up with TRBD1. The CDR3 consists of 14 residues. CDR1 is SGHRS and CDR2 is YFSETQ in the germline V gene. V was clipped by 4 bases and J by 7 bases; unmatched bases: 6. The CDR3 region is CASSIPTGGNEQFF. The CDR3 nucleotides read TGCGCCAGCAGCATACCGACAGGGGGGAATGAGCAGTTCTTC.

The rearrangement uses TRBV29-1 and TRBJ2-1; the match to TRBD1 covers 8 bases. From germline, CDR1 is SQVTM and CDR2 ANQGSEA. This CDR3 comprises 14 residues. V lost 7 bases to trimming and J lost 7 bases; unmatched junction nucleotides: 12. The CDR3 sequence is CSALRTGSANEQFF. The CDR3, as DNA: TGCAGCGCGCTAAGGACAGGGTCCGCTAATGAGCAGTTCTTC.

CDR3 DNA: TGTGCCAGCAGCCAACTGACAGGCTTTTGGGAGGCTTTCTTT. This gives the protein CASSQLTGFWEAFF. The genes are TRBV4-2 and TRBJ1-1, with a possible D match to TRBD1 (6 bases). The CDR3 is 14 residues long. Germline assignment: CDR1 LGHNA and CDR2 YNFKEQ. The V and J ends lost 2 bases and 11 bases respectively, with 18 bases between them.

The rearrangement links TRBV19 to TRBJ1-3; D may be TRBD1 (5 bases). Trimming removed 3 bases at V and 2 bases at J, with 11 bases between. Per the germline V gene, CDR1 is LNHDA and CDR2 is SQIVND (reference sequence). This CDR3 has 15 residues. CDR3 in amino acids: CASSMSRVPGNTIYF. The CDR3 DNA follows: TGTGCCAGTAGTATGAGCAGGGTACCTGGAAACACCATATATTTT. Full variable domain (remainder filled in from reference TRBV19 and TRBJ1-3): DGGITQSPKYLFRKEGQNVTLSCEQNLNHDAMYWYRQDPGQGLRLIYYSQIVNDFQKGDIAEGYSVSREKKESFPLTVTSAQKNPTAFYLCASSMSRVPGNTIYFGEGSWLTVV.

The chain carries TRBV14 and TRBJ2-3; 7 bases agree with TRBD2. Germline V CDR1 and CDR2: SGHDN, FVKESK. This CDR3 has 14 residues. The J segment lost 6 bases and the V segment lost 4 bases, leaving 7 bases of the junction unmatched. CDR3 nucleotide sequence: TGTGCCAGCAGCCTGGAGGGGAGGGCGGATACGCAGTATTTT. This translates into CASSLEGRADTQYF.

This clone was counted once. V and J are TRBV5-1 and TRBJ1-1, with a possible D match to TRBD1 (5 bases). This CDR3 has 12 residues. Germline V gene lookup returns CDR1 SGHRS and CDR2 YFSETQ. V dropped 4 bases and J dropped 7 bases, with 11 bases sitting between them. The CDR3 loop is CASSVQGFEAFF. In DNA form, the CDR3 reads TGCGCCAGCAGCGTCCAGGGCTTTGAAGCTTTCTTT.

The CDR3 region is CASSLVPSGQPNYGYTF. Written as DNA, the CDR3 is TGTGCCAGCAGCTTAGTGCCGTCGGGACAGCCTAACTATGGCTACACCTTC. The chain links TRBV11-2 to TRBJ1-2, with TRBD1 matching 7 bases. The V and J ends lost 1 base and 0 bases, in that order; junction bases with no gene match: 8. Germline CDR1 is SGHAT and CDR2 is FQNNGV. The CDR3 covers 17 residues. The full variable domain, its missing parts supplied by reference TRBV11-2 and TRBJ1-2, is EAGVAQSPRYKIIEKRQSVAFWCNPISGHATLYWYQQILGQGPKLLIQFQNNGVVDDSQLPKDRFSAERLKGVDSTLKIQPAKLEDSAVYLCASSLVPSGQPNYGYTFGSGTRLTVV.

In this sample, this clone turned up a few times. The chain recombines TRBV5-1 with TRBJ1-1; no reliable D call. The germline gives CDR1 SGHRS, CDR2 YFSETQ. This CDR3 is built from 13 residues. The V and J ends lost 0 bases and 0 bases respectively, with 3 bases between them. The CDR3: CASSLGLNTEAFF. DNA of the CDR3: TGCGCCAGCAGCTTGGGGCTGAACACTGAAGCTTTCTTT.

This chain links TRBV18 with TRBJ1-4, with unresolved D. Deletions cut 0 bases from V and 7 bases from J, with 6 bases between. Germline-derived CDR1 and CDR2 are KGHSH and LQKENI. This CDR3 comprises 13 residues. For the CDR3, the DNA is TGTGCCAGCTCACCACCGCCAGGTGAAAAACTGTTTTTT. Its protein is CASSPPPGEKLFF.

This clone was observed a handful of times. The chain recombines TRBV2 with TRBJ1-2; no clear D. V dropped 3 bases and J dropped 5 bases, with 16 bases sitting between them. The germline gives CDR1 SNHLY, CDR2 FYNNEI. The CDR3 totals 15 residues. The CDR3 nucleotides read TGTGCCAGCAGTGAGTTCACTTTCCGTACTTATGGCTACACCTTC. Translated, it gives CASSEFTFRTYGYTF.

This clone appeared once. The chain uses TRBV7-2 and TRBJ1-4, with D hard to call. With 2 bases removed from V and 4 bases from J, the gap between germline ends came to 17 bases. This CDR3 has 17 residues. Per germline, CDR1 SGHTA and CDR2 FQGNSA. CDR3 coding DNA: TGTGCCAGCAGCTTACCCCCGTGGAGGGAGCATAATGAAAAACTGTTTTTT. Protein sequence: CASSLPPWREHNEKLFF.

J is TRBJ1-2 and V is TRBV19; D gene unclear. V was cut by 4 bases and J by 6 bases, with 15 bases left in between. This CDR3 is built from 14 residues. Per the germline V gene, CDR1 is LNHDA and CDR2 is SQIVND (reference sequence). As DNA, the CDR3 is TGTGCCAGTAGTAATCGGCAGGTAATTGATGGCTACACCTTC. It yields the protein CASSNRQVIDGYTF. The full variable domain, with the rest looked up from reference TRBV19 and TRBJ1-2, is DGGITQSPKYLFRKEGQNVTLSCEQNLNHDAMYWYRQDPGQGLRLIYYSQIVNDFQKGDIAEGYSVSREKKESFPLTVTSAQKNPTAFYLCASSNRQVIDGYTFGSGTRLTVV.

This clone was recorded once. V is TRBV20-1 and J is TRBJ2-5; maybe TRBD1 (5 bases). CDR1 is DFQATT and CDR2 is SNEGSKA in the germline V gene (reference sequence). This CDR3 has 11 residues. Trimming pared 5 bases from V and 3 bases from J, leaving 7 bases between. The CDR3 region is CSAWGEETQYF. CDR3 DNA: TGCAGTGCTTGGGGCGAAGAGACCCAGTACTTC.

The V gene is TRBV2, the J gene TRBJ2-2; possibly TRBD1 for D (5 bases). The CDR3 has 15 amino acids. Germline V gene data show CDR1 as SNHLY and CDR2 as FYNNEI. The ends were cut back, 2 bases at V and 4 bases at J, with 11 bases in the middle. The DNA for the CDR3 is TGTGCCAGCAGTGAATCGGGCAGGGTCACCGGGGAGCTGTTTTTT. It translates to CASSESGRVTGELFF.

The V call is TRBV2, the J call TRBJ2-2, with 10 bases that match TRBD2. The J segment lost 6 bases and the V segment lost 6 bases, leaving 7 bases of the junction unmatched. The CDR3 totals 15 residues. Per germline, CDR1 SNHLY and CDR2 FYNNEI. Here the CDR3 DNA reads TGTGCCAGCAGGGACCTAGCGGGAGCAGCCGGGGAGCTGTTTTTT. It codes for CASRDLAGAAGELFF.